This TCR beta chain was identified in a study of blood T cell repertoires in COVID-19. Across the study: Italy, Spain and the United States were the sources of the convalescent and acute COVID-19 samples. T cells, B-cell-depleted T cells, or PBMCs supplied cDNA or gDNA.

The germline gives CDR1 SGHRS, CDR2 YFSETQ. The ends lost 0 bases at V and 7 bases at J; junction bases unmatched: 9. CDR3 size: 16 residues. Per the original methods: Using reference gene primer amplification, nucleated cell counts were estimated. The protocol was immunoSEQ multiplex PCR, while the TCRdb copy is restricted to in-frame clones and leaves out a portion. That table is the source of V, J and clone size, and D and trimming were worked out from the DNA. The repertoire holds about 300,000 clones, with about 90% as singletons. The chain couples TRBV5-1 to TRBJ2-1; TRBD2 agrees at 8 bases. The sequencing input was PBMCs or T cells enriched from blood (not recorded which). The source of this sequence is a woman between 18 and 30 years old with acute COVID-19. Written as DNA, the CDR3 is TGCGCCAGCAGCTTGGGTACAGCGGGAGCAATTAATGAGCAGTTCTTC. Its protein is CASSLGTAGAINEQFF.